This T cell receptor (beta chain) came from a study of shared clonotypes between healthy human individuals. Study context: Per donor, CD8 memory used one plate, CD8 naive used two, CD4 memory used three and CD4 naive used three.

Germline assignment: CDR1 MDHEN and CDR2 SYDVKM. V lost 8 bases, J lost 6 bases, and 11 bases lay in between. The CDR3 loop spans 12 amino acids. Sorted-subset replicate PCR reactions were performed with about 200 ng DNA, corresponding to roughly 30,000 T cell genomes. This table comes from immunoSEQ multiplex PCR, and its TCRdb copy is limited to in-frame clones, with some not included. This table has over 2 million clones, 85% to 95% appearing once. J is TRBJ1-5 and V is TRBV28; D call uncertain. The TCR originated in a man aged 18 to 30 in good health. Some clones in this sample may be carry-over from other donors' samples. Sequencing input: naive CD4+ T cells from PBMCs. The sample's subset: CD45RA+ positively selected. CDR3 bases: TGTGCCAGCGTCTTTCTTGGTCAGCCCCAGCATTTT. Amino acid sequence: CASVFLGQPQHF.